Listed below are T cell receptor beta chains from one sample, sequenced in a study of T-cell memory formation after mild COVID-19. MiXCR, applied by TCRdb to the 5' RACE reads, yields one record per CDR3 protein. This table has some 330,000 distinct CDR3 sequences, around 21% appearing once. Sequenced: PBMCs or a T cell subset sorted from them (not recorded which). The receptors come from an adult woman who had mild COVID-19 (a few samples of this study predate the infection). Cell type and time point are not known. Both conserved end residues are part of each CDR3. Fields, in order: CDR3 length, J gene, V gene, CDR3 protein.

16 TRBJ2-1 TRBV3-1 CASSLGLAATYNEQFF
15 TRBJ2-3 TRBV7-9 CASSRGLADTDTQYF
15 TRBJ2-1 TRBV24-1 CATSVPGGNYNEQFF
14 TRBJ2-7 TRBV6-2/TRBV6-3 CASSYDEQRYEQYF
13 TRBJ1-5 TRBV12-3/TRBV12-4 CASSPAPRSEQHF
12 TRBJ2-7 TRBV6-5 CASKGAPYEQYF
16 TRBJ1-1 TRBV7-9 CASSALDRGLNTEAFF
12 TRBJ1-2 TRBV24-1 CATSDSLGGYTF
17 TRBJ2-1 TRBV11-2 CASRPFPLSGRDNEQFF
15 TRBJ2-7 TRBV2 CAYATEQAISYEQYF
14 TRBJ1-5 TRBV12-3/TRBV12-4 CASTPQGGNQPQHF
16 TRBJ2-1 TRBV4-2 CASSPREGGDYNEQFF
16 TRBJ1-1 TRBV20-1 CSASTQSGALNTEAFF
13 TRBJ2-1 TRBV7-6 CASSPSGSSEQFF
14 TRBJ2-7 TRBV12-3/TRBV12-4 CASSLVLGGYEQYF
12 TRBJ1-2 TRBV4-1 CASSQGTYGYTF
12 TRBJ1-6 TRBV12-3/TRBV12-4 CASRRSNSPLHF
15 TRBJ1-1 TRBV5-1 CASSLGPPMNTEAFF
16 TRBJ2-5 TRBV12-3/TRBV12-4 CASSLFDRGSEETQYF
13 TRBJ2-1 TRBV7-9 CASSLGTSREQFF
15 TRBJ2-5 TRBV13 CASSLSEGSRETQYF
12 TRBJ1-2 TRBV29-1 CSVLFGDYGYTF
16 TRBJ1-1 TRBV3-1 CASSRATGAQDTEAFF
16 TRBJ2-4 TRBV29-1 CSVQTGEMVAKNIQYF
16 TRBJ1-6 TRBV12-3/TRBV12-4 CASSFGSGGVSSPLHF